This section outlines one TCR beta chain sequence together with its context. Its antigen is still unknown. This entry comes from a study of T cell responses to AZD1222 COVID-19 vaccine. The study's findings and limits: Donors in the cohort were predominantly white British and more often female, and clonal diversity was possibly underestimated. Spike as a whole was targeted by vaccine-associated CD4 TCRs, dominant at 160-218 and 743-854. Only 5 to 7 AZD1222 recipients tested seropositive at baseline.

Second-dose intervals near 4 or 12 weeks were combined. Profiled with immunoSEQ multiplex PCR; TCRdb holds only in-frame clones, not every one. The sample shows about 46,000 clones, 70% to 90% of them seen only once. The source material was peripheral blood, sampled 28 days after the second AZD1222 dose. This receptor was identified in an adult who received the AZD1222 COVID-19 vaccine.

Written as DNA, the CDR3 is TGTGCTAGTGGTTTGGAACTGGGGCGCCCAGGGCCTACGGTATACTTC. Translation gives CASGLELGRPGPTVYF. This sequence joins TRBV12-5 and TRBJ2-5; tentative D call: TRBD1 (5 bases). V was shortened by 1 base and J by 14 bases, with 26 bases between the two germline ends. Germline V gene lookup returns CDR1 LGHNT and CDR2 FRNRAP. The CDR3 is 16 amino acids.